Below, 16 T cell receptor beta chains from the same sample are listed, as sequenced in a study of shared clonotypes between healthy human individuals. The method was immunoSEQ multiplex PCR; TCRdb's version includes in-frame clones alone and lacks a portion of them. The top ten hold roughly 0.62% of the sample, which has more than 900,000 clones, roughly 74% seen once. The specimen was memory CD4+ T cells from PBMCs. Subset denoted: CD45RA-negative fraction. The source is a young man in good health. Some clones in this sample may be carry-over from other donors' samples.

The V gene is TRBV9, the J gene TRBJ1-5, with D uncertain. V was trimmed by 0 bases and J by 4 bases, leaving 8 bases between them. The CDR3 contains 14 residues. CDR1 and CDR2 (germline): SGDLS, YYNGEE. CDR3 residues: CASSVVPENQPQHF. The CDR3 DNA reads as TGTGCCAGCAGCGTAGTCCCAGAGAATCAGCCCCAGCATTTT.

The V and J genes are TRBV5-1 and TRBJ2-1, with TRBD1 as a possible D gene (6 bases). This CDR3 has 17 residues. The V gene lost 0 bases and the J gene lost 0 bases, with 13 bases spanning the gap. Germline lookup yields CDR1 SGHRS and CDR2 YFSETQ. CDR3 loop: CASSLGLGASSYNEQFF. CDR3 sequence (DNA): TGCGCCAGCAGCTTGGGCTTGGGGGCTTCCTCCTACAATGAGCAGTTCTTC. Full variable domain (rest looked up from reference TRBV5-1 and TRBJ2-1): KAGVTQTPRYLIKTRGQQVTLSCSPISGHRSVSWYQQTPGQGLQFLFEYFSETQRNKGNFPGRFSGRQFSNSRSEMNVSTLELGDSALYLCASSLGLGASSYNEQFFGPGTRLTVL.

In this sample, this clone turned up many times. Other DNA sequences of this sample code for an identical CDR3. This chain joins TRBV29-1 and TRBJ2-7, with a weak D call TRBD1 (6 bases). The germline CDR1 and CDR2 sequences are SQVTM and ANQGSEA. V lost 5 bases to trimming and J lost 5 bases, with 13 bases between them. This CDR3 spans 12 amino acids. CDR3 sequence: CSVRTGTHEQYF. CDR3 in DNA: TGCAGCGTTCGAACAGGGACCCACGAGCAGTACTTC.

This chain joins TRBV5-1 and TRBJ2-7; TRBD1 matches 10 bases. The V segment lost 4 bases and the J segment 5 bases; nucleotides outside the gene matches: 9. The CDR3 covers 15 residues. The germline CDR1 and CDR2 sequences are SGHRS and YFSETQ. The CDR3 is CASSPQGTGVHEQYF. CDR3 nucleotides: TGCGCCAGCAGCCCCCAAGGGACAGGGGTCCACGAGCAGTACTTC. Based on the CDR3 plus reference TRBV5-1 and TRBJ2-7, the full variable domain is KAGVTQTPRYLIKTRGQQVTLSCSPISGHRSVSWYQQTPGQGLQFLFEYFSETQRNKGNFPGRFSGRQFSNSRSEMNVSTLELGDSALYLCASSPQGTGVHEQYFGPGTRLTVT.

The rearrangement links TRBV7-8 to TRBJ1-1; 9 bases are a match to TRBD1. The CDR3 sequence is 14 residues long. V was clipped by 4 bases and J by 5 bases; unmatched bases: 5. Germline V CDR1 and CDR2: SGHVS, FQNEAQ. CDR3 sequence reads: CASSSGQGSTEAFF. The CDR3 DNA reads as TGTGCCAGCAGCTCGGGACAGGGATCTACTGAAGCTTTCTTT.

This chain links TRBV11-3 with TRBJ1-3, with D unresolved. Germline V gives CDR1 SGHNT, CDR2 YENEEA. V lost 2 bases to trimming and J lost 0 bases, with 8 bases between them. The CDR3 sequence is 15 residues long. DNA for the CDR3: TGTGCCAGCAGCTTATCCGGGGACTCTGGAAACACCATATATTTT. It yields the protein CASSLSGDSGNTIYF.

The chain is built from TRBV18 and TRBJ1-1; the D gene is possibly TRBD1 (5 bases). Trimming took off 3 bases at V and 1 base at J, with 9 bases between the two ends. CDR1 KGHSH and CDR2 LQKENI come from the germline V gene. The CDR3 runs 14 residues. The CDR3 nucleotides read TGTGCCAGCTCACCGCCAGGGTGGAACACTGAAGCTTTCTTT. It codes for CASSPPGWNTEAFF.

V gene TRBV11-2 combines with J gene TRBJ2-7, with TRBD2 matching 14 bases. This CDR3 contains 17 residues. Germline CDR1 and CDR2: SGHAT and FQNNGV. V shed 1 base and J 3 bases; nucleotides not matched to a gene: 5. In DNA form, the CDR3 reads TGTGCCAGCAGCTTAGGGGCCGGGACTAGCGGGAGCTACGAGCAGTACTTC. Residues: CASSLGAGTSGSYEQYF.

The chain recombines TRBV5-4 with TRBJ2-2; 7 bases are shared with TRBD1. Germline values: CDR1 SGHNT, CDR2 YYREEE (reference sequence). With V trimmed by 5 bases and J by 1 base, 2 bases remained unmatched. CDR3 length: 14 amino acids. The CDR3 reads CASRPGGNTGELFF. The CDR3 nucleotides are TGTGCCAGCAGGCCAGGGGGGAACACCGGGGAGCTGTTTTTT.

This chain joins TRBV6-1 and TRBJ2-3; no reliable D call. This CDR3 is built from 13 residues. V was cut by 2 bases and J by 4 bases, with 7 bases left in between. Per the germline V gene, CDR1 is MNHNS and CDR2 is SASEGT. The CDR3 DNA follows: TGTGCCAGCAGTGAAACGGTGCCAGATACGCAGTATTTT. Its protein is CASSETVPDTQYF.

The CDR3 nucleotides read TGTGCCAGCAGTTTACGGGACTACCCTTCCAATGAGCAGTTCTTC. The encoded protein is CASSLRDYPSNEQFF. The chain employs TRBV28 and TRBJ2-1, with TRBD2 matching over 7 bases. The ends lost 2 bases at V and 6 bases at J; junction bases unmatched: 7. CDR3 length: 15 residues. The germline V gene encodes CDR1 MDHEN and CDR2 SYDVKM.

V and J are TRBV7-2 and TRBJ2-7; D remains unclear. This CDR3 comprises 14 residues. V lost 4 bases to trimming and J lost 6 bases, with 16 bases between them. Germline V gene sequence: CDR1 SGHTA, CDR2 FQGNSA. Here the CDR3 reads CASSSSYGRSEQYF. The CDR3 DNA sequence: TGTGCCAGCAGCTCCTCTTACGGTCGGAGCGAGCAGTACTTC.

CDR3 amino acids: CASSSTGAALYEQYF. CDR3 DNA sequence: TGTGCCAGCAGCTCAACAGGGGCGGCCCTCTACGAGCAGTACTTC. The rearrangement joins TRBV7-2 to TRBJ2-7; 7 nucleotides align to TRBD1. The CDR3 spans 15 residues. V was pared by 4 bases and J by 3 bases, with 9 bases of the junction left unmatched. Germline CDR1 reads SGHTA; CDR2 reads FQGNSA. Looking up the rest from reference TRBV7-2 and TRBJ2-7 gives the full variable domain: GAGVSQSPSNKVTEKGKDVELRCDPISGHTALYWYRQSLGQGLEFLIYFQGNSAPDKSGLPSDRFSAERTGGSVSTLTIQRTQQEDSAVYLCASSSTGAALYEQYFGPGTRLTVT.

Only one count was recorded for this clone. The V call is TRBV5-1, the J call TRBJ1-1; 9 bases are a match to TRBD1. Germline V gives CDR1 SGHRS, CDR2 YFSETQ. CDR3 length: 15 amino acids. J was trimmed by 4 bases and V by 4 bases; bases with no gene match: 8. The CDR3 loop is CASSVQGAGGTEAFF. The DNA of the CDR3 is TGCGCCAGCAGCGTACAGGGGGCGGGTGGCACTGAAGCTTTCTTT.

This chain links TRBV27 with TRBJ2-4; D is perhaps TRBD1 (6 bases). The V end lost 5 bases, the J end lost 6 bases, and 17 bases lay between the germline ends. Germline CDR1 MNHEY, CDR2 SMNVEV (reference sequence). The CDR3 consists of 15 residues. The DNA for the CDR3 is TGTGCCAGCAGTCCCTCCGTTGGGGGCGGAAACATTCAGTACTTC. As protein: CASSPSVGGGNIQYF.

This sequence joins TRBV2 and TRBJ2-3; D remains unclear. The CDR3 extends over 12 amino acids. Looked up from germline, CDR1 is SNHLY and CDR2 is FYNNEI. Trimming pared 4 bases from V and 9 bases from J, leaving 11 bases between. CDR3 region: CASSVRTGTQYF. The CDR3 DNA is TGTGCCAGCAGTGTACGGACCGGCACGCAGTATTTT.